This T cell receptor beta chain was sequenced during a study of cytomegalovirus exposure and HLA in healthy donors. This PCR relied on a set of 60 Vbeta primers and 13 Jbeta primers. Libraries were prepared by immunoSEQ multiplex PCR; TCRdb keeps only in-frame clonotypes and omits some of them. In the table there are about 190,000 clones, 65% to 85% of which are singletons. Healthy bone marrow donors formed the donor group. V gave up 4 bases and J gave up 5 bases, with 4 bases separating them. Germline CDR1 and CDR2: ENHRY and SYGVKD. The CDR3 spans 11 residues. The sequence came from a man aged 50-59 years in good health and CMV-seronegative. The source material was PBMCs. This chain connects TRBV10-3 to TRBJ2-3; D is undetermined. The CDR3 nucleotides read TGTGCCATCAGTGTCCTAGATACGCAGTATTTT. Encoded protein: CAISVLDTQYF.